This T cell receptor (beta chain) appears in the sequencing data of a study of T cells expressing NK-cell markers (dated by TCRdb to about 2020). Background on the whole study: About eight donors provided sorted CD3+CD56+NKG2C+, CD3+CD56+NKG2C- and CD3+CD56-NKG2C+ T-cell subsets, whose TCR beta-chain repertoires were profiled. All eight donors whose samples were sequenced were randomly selected healthy volunteers, three of them men and five women. The libraries were sequenced on Illumina HiSeq 2000/2500, MiSeq or NextSeq, producing 2 x 150 bp reads. Among the eight sequenced donors, only one was HCMV-seronegative, while the other seven were HCMV-seropositive.

To determine HCMV serostatus, a commercial ELISA kit was used to detect HCMV-specific IgG in serum. Peripheral blood mononuclear cells were isolated from blood by Ficoll density gradient centrifugation. The CDR3 contains 19 residues, cysteine and phenylalanine counted. The record lacks a DNA sequence. A note on this clonotype: Which antigen it targets is not known.

The reads were generated on an Illumina HiSeq 2000. 5'RACE template switching, by which a universal primer site and unique molecular identifiers were added, was used to make TCR beta cDNA libraries. Priming for cDNA synthesis came from the TCR beta constant segment, and two successive PCR amplification steps followed. The study's processing was this. Reads were demultiplexed and grouped by UMI with MIGEC, and clonotypes were assembled and quantified with MiTCR. To exclude erroneous sequences, any TCR cDNA sequence not supported by at least two reads was discarded. The tcR package was used for downstream repertoire analysis, with clonotypes matched between fractions based on CDR3 nucleotide sequence plus V segment. VDJmatch was used to annotate antigen specificity against VDJdb, with one amino acid substitution in CDR3 permitted. TCRdb reprocessed the reads and provides one entry for every CDR3 protein sequence; no DNA is given. The V and J calls shown here were made by TCRdb, not taken from the authors' results. The table kept for this sample lists about half a million distinct CDR3 sequences. More than 1.4% of the sample is taken by the ten largest.

Here is what the overall study found, with its caveats: In six donors, the dominant CD3+CD56+NKG2C+ clonotypes were among the top 10 CD8+ clonotypes and accounted for about 1.0-7.5% of CD8+ T cells. Those dominant clonotypes were again the most abundant among CD3+CD56-NKG2C+ cells in a few donors, at about 25-65%. Whether the expanded NKG2C-expressing T cell clones were specific for HCMV antigens was left unclear.

The V and J genes are TRBV21-1 and TRBJ2-5; the D call from TCRdb, TRBD2, cannot be confirmed without DNA. TRBV21-1 is designated a pseudogene. Source material: blood T cells: a sorted CD56 or NKG2C T cell subset, CD4+ or CD8+ T cells, or bulk PBMC T cells (not recorded which). This receptor was identified in a woman between 45 and 60 years old in good health. Donor details come from another sample of the same person, matched by shared clones. The CDR3 reads as follows: CASSKGTSGHDRGQETQYF.